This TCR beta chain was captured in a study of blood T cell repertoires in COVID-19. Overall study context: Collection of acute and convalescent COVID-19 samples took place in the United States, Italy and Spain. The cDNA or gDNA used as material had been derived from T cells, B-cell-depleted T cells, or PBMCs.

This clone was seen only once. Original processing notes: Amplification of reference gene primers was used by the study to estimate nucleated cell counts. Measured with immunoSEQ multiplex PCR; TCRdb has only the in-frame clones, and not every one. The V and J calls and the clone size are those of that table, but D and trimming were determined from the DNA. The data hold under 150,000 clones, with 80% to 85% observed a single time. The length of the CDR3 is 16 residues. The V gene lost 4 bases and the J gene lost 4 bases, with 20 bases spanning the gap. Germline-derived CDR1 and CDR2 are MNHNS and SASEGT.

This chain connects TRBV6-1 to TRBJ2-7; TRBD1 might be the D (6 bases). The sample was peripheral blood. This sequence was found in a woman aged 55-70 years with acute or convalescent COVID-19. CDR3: CASSVGASGTLYEQYF. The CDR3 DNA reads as TGTGCCAGCAGTGTGGGGGCAAGTGGGACCCTTTACGAGCAGTACTTC.